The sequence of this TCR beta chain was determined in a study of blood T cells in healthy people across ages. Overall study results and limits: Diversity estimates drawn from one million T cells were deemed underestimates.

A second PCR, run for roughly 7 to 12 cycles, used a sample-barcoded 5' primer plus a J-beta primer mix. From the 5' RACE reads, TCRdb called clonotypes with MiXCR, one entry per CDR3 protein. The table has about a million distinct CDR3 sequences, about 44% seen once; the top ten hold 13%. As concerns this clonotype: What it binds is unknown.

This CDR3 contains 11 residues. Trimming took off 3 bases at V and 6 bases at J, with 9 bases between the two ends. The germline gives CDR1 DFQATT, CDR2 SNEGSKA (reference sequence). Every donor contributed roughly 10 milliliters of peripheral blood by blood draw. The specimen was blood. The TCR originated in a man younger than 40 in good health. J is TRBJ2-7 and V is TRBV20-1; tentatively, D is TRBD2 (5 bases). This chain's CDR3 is CSASMAGEQYF. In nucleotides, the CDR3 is TGCAGTGCTAGTATGGCGGGCGAGCAGTACTTC.